A selection of T cell receptor beta chains follows, all from one sample in a study of T cell changes during pregnancy in multiple sclerosis. Generated by immunoSEQ multiplex PCR, the TCRdb table keeps only in-frame clones and is missing some. This table has over 25,000 clones, about 92% appearing once. The sample here was CD4+ T cells from peripheral blood mononuclear cells, taken in the second trimester of pregnancy. These receptors were obtained from a female donor with multiple sclerosis, enrolled in a pregnancy study. The CDR3 runs from the conserved cysteine through the conserved F or W. Fields, in order: D gene, J gene, clone size, V gene, CDR3 DNA, CDR3 protein. A D gene is named only where the DNA matches it firmly. The listing skips clone size in some rows; elsewhere it reads once, few, many or a size class.

NA,TRBJ2-5,NA,TRBV9,TGTGCCAGCAGCGTAGGACTCTCTTCACTTCAAGAGACCCAGTACTTC,CASSVGLSSLQETQYF
NA,TRBJ2-3,NA,TRBV29-1,TGCAGCTGGGTTAGCTACACAGATACGCAGTATTTT,CSWVSYTDTQYF
NA,TRBJ2-5,NA,TRBV19,TGTGCCAGTAGTCCAGGGTTAAAGACCCAGTACTTC,CASSPGLKTQYF
TRBD1,TRBJ2-3,NA,TRBV5-1,TGCGCCAGCAGCTTGGCCTTAGGGGGCCCCACAGATACGCAGTATTTT,CASSLALGGPTDTQYF
TRBD2,TRBJ2-3,NA,TRBV5-4,TGTGCCAGCAGCTCCCCCGGGACTAGTAAAACTAATACGCAGTATTTT,CASSSPGTSKTNTQYF
NA,TRBJ1-2,few,TRBV7-9,TGTGCCAGCAGCTCGAAGGGGGGCTACACCTTC,CASSSKGGYTF
TRBD1,TRBJ1-4,NA,TRBV30,TGTGCCTGGAGTGTAGGGACAGGGATCCCTAATGAAAAACTGTTTTTT,CAWSVGTGIPNEKLFF
NA,TRBJ2-5,NA,TRBV5-8,TGTGCCAGCAGCCCAGGTCAGGTCAGGGCACAAGAGACCCAGTACTTC,CASSPGQVRAQETQYF
TRBD1,TRBJ1-4,NA,TRBV25-1,TGTGCCAGCAGTGAATCCGGGACAGGGGCCGGAAAACTGTTTTTT,CASSESGTGAGKLFF
TRBD1,TRBJ2-1,NA,TRBV7-9,TGTGCCAGCAGCTCCAAAGAAGGCGTGACAGGGCGCTCCAATGAGCAGTTCTTC,CASSSKEGVTGRSNEQFF
NA,TRBJ1-1,NA,TRBV7-2,TGTGCCAGCAGCTCCCAAGCGGGGATATCGCGCTTGAACACTGAAGCTTTCTTT,CASSSQAGISRLNTEAFF
TRBD1,TRBJ1-1,NA,TRBV7-2,TGTGCCAGCAGCTCACAGGGGTACACTGAAGCTTTCTTT,CASSSQGYTEAFF
NA,TRBJ1-5,NA,TRBV6-5,TGTGCCAGCAGTCGCAGGAAGGGCAATCAGCCCCAGCATTTT,CASSRRKGNQPQHF
TRBD1,TRBJ2-7,NA,TRBV6-5,TGTGCCAGCAGTGTGGGACAGACCTACGAGCAGTACTTC,CASSVGQTYEQYF
NA,TRBJ2-3,NA,TRBV11-3,TGTGCCAGCAGTTCAGCGGTAACAGATACGCAGTATTTT,CASSSAVTDTQYF
TRBD1,TRBJ1-2,NA,TRBV7-8,TGTGCCAGCAGCTTGCGACCCGGACAGGGGTACTATGGCTACACCTTC,CASSLRPGQGYYGYTF
NA,TRBJ2-7,NA,TRBV19,TGTGCCAGTAGTGGCACAGGGTACGAGCAGTACTTC,CASSGTGYEQYF
TRBD2,TRBJ2-7,NA,TRBV7-9,TGTGCCAGCAGCTTAGAAGGGACTAGCGGGAGTTTATTGCACGAGCAGTACTTC,CASSLEGTSGSLLHEQYF
TRBD1,TRBJ1-2,NA,TRBV6-5,TGTGCCAGCAGTTATAACGCGAGGGGGCGCGGAGGCTACACCTTC,CASSYNARGRGGYTF
TRBD2,TRBJ2-7,NA,TRBV18,TGTGCCAGCTCACCGTTAGCGGGAGGGCCCTACGAGCAGTACTTC,CASSPLAGGPYEQYF
NA,TRBJ1-2,NA,TRBV2,TGTGCCAGCAGTACCCTTACAGGGTCTCGTGGCTACACCTTC,CASSTLTGSRGYTF
NA,TRBJ1-5,NA,TRBV6-1,TGTGCCAGCAGCGAGCAGGGTAAAAACCCCCAGCATTTT,CASSEQGKNPQHF
TRBD1,TRBJ1-2,NA,TRBV30,TGTGCCGACCGAAAACCGCGGGGACAGGGGATCTTCTATGGCTACACCTTC,CADRKPRGQGIFYGYTF
TRBD2,TRBJ2-7,NA,TRBV6-6,TGTGCCAGCAGTAACCGGGGGGGGACTTACTACGAGCAGTACTTC,CASSNRGGTYYEQYF
TRBD2,TRBJ2-7,once,TRBV11-2,TGTGCCAGCAGCAACACCGGGACTAGCGGTTACGAGCAGTACTTC,CASSNTGTSGYEQYF
NA,TRBJ2-2,NA,TRBV4-1,TGCGCCAGCAGCCAAGCCCCAGGGTATTACACCGGGGAGCTGTTTTTT,CASSQAPGYYTGELFF
NA,TRBJ2-5,NA,TRBV7-9,TGTGCCAGCAGCTTAGGCAGTCCCCAAGAGACCCAGTACTTC,CASSLGSPQETQYF
NA,TRBJ2-5,NA,TRBV5-6,TGTGCCAGCAGCTTGGTAGGGAGTGAGACCCAGTACTTC,CASSLVGSETQYF
NA,TRBJ2-2,NA,TRBV2,TGTGCCAGCATCTCAGACAGGCCGACGCTGAACACCGGGGAGCTGTTTTTT,CASISDRPTLNTGELFF
NA,TRBJ2-3,NA,TRBV5-4,TGTGCCAGCAGTCCGGGATCCCACTTGAGGCACACAGATACGCAGTATTTT,CASSPGSHLRHTDTQYF
NA,TRBJ1-2,NA,TRBV7-8,TGTGCCAGCAGCTTAAACGCAGGGATCTATGGCTACACCTTC,CASSLNAGIYGYTF
NA,TRBJ2-1,NA,TRBV5-4,TGTGCCAGCACCCCCCCCGGGTTTTTCCTCTACAATGAGCAGTTCTTC,CASTPPGFFLYNEQFF
TRBD2,TRBJ2-7,NA,TRBV7-9,TGTGCCAGCAGCTTTCCCCTGACTAGCGGGGCGAACCACGAGCAGTACTTC,CASSFPLTSGANHEQYF
TRBD1,TRBJ2-2,NA,TRBV19,TGTGCCAGTAGGACAGGGGGTTACACCGGGGAGCTGTTTTTT,CASRTGGYTGELFF
NA,TRBJ1-6,NA,TRBV5-4,TGTGCCAGCAGCCTGGGGGGGGGCGCCTATAATTCACCCCTCCACTTT,CASSLGGGAYNSPLHF
TRBD2,TRBJ2-1,NA,TRBV4-2,TGTGCCAGCAGCCAAGTTGTGGCTAGCGGTTCCTACAATGAGCAGTTCTTC,CASSQVVASGSYNEQFF
NA,TRBJ2-7,NA,TRBV28,TGTGCCAGCAGTTTCGCCGGGAGCTACGAGCAGTACTTC,CASSFAGSYEQYF
TRBD1,TRBJ1-2,NA,TRBV19,TGTGCCAGCCGACCGGCCGGGACAGGGTATGGCTACACCTTC,CASRPAGTGYGYTF
TRBD2,TRBJ2-7,NA,TRBV6-7,TGTGCCGGCCCCATCGCTAGCGGGAGTTACGAGCAGTACTTC,CAGPIASGSYEQYF
NA,TRBJ2-3,NA,TRBV5-1,TGCGCCAGCAGCTTGAGGGGCGTTAGCACAGATACGCAGTATTTT,CASSLRGVSTDTQYF
NA,TRBJ2-3,NA,TRBV2,TGTGCCAGCAGTGGCGGAGCCGGGACAGATACGCAGTATTTT,CASSGGAGTDTQYF
NA,TRBJ1-3,NA,TRBV23-1,TGCGCCAGCAGTCAATCGTGGGGCAGGAGCCTTAGCTCTGGAAACACCATATATTTT,CASSQSWGRSLSSGNTIYF
NA,TRBJ2-7,NA,TRBV6-5,TGTGCCAGCAGGCCAACCCTGAGCGGCCTCTACGAGCAGTACTTC,CASRPTLSGLYEQYF
TRBD1,TRBJ1-5,NA,TRBV6-5,TGTGCCAGCAGTTCCGGGACAGGGGTTAGTCAGCCCCAGCATTTT,CASSSGTGVSQPQHF
NA,TRBJ2-6,NA,TRBV14,TGTGCCACCCGTCCCTCTGGGGCCAACGTCCTGACTTTC,CATRPSGANVLTF